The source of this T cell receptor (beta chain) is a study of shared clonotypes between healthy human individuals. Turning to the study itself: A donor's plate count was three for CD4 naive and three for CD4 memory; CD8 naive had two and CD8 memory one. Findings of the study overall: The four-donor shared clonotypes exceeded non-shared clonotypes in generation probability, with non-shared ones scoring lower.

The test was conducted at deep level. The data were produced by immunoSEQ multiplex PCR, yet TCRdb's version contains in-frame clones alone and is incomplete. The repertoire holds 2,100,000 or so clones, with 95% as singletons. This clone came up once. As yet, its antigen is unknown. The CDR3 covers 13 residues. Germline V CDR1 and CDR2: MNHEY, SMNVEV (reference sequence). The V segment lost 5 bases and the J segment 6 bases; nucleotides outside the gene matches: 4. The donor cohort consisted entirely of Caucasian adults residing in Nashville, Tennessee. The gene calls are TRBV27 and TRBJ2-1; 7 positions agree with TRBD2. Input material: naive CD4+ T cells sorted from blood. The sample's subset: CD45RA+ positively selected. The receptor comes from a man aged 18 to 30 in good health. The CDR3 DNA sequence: TGTGCCAGCAGTCCCAGGACTAGCAATGAGCAGTTCTTC. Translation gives CASSPRTSNEQFF.